Below are 7 T cell receptor beta chains sequenced from a single sample in a study of blood T cell repertoires in COVID-19. Clones were sequenced by immunoSEQ multiplex PCR, and TCRdb holds only the in-frame ones, with some missing. Of about 47,000 clones listed, around 83% are singletons. Sequencing input: peripheral blood. All receptors come from a man aged 55 to 69 with active COVID-19.

The chain is built from TRBV7-2 and TRBJ1-1; tentative D call: TRBD1 (5 bases). V was trimmed by 0 bases and J by 3 bases, leaving 14 bases between them. Germline V gives CDR1 SGHTA, CDR2 FQGNSA. The CDR3 loop spans 16 amino acids. The CDR3, as DNA: TGTGCCAGCAGCTTAGCCCTACTCCGGGGGTACACTGAAGCTTTCTTT. This translates into CASSLALLRGYTEAFF.

This sequence joins TRBV5-5 and TRBJ2-3, with D tentatively TRBD1 (8 bases). The CDR3 consists of 18 residues. The germline V gene encodes CDR1 SGHKS and CDR2 YYEKEE (reference sequence). Between the trimmed V and J ends, which lost 1 base and 3 bases, there was a span of 21 bases. This CDR3 is CASSLSRDRNGRTDTQYF. Written as DNA, the CDR3 is TGTGCCAGCAGCTTGTCCCGGGACAGGAACGGGAGGACAGATACGCAGTATTTT.

The chain links TRBV4-1 to TRBJ2-7; D might be TRBD2 (6 bases). Germline values: CDR1 MGHRA, CDR2 YSYEKL. Trimming cost V 1 base and J 3 bases, with 13 bases left between them. The CDR3 covers 15 residues. DNA for the CDR3: TGCGCCAGCAGCCAAGCGCGGGGAGCCCTCTACGAGCAGTACTTC. Translating it yields CASSQARGALYEQYF.

The chain recombines TRBV27 with TRBJ2-2; D is possibly TRBD1 (5 bases). V was trimmed by 6 bases and J by 5 bases, leaving 13 bases between them. Germline lookup yields CDR1 MNHEY and CDR2 SMNVEV (reference sequence). This CDR3 has 14 amino acids. For the CDR3, the DNA is TGTGCCAGCAGCAGACGTAGACAGACCGGGGAGCTGTTTTTT. It codes for CASSRRRQTGELFF.

The CDR3 protein is CASSVAAVSYNEQFF. DNA for the CDR3: TGTGCCAGCAGCGTAGCGGCGGTCTCCTACAATGAGCAGTTCTTC. The rearrangement links TRBV9 to TRBJ2-1; D is undetermined. The CDR3 extends over 15 amino acids. V was trimmed by 0 bases and J by 0 bases, leaving 7 bases between them. CDR1 is SGDLS, CDR2 YYNGEE, per germline.

The chain uses TRBV5-6 and TRBJ2-1; D ambiguous. This CDR3 has 17 residues. CDR1 SGHDT and CDR2 YYEEEE come from the germline V gene. The germline V and J ends were trimmed by 0 bases and 3 bases, with 16 bases remaining between them. The CDR3: CASSLGVAVPIYNEQFF. CDR3 DNA sequence: TGTGCCAGCAGCTTGGGGGTGGCGGTGCCGATCTACAATGAGCAGTTCTTC.

The chain is built from TRBV4-1 and TRBJ2-7; D unresolved. The CDR3 sequence is 15 residues long. Looked up from germline, CDR1 is MGHRA and CDR2 is YSYEKL. With 0 bases removed from V and 2 bases from J, the gap between germline ends came to 11 bases. CDR3 loop: CASSQDTDKAYEQYF. For the CDR3, the DNA is TGCGCCAGCAGCCAAGACACCGACAAAGCCTACGAGCAGTACTTC.